This T cell receptor (beta chain) came from a study of identical twins. CDR1 SNHLY and CDR2 FYNNEI come from the germline V gene. V was clipped by 7 bases and J by 3 bases, with 16 bases between them. The CDR3 length is 15 residues. One entry per CDR3 protein results from TCRdb running MiXCR on the 5' RACE reads. This table holds roughly 250,000 distinct CDR3 sequences, over 12% found once. This chain connects TRBV2 to TRBJ1-5, with D uncertain. The sequence was collected from a woman between 18 and 30 years old in good health. The sequenced sample was memory (CD45RO+) T cells sorted from blood. CDR3 coding DNA: TGTGCCAGCAAGCGGGCAACTACTAACAATCAGCCCCAGCATTTT. Protein: CASKRATTNNQPQHF.